This TCR beta chain originates from a study of metastatic and nonmetastatic thyroid tumors. For the study at large: Across peripheral blood and tumor or nodule tissue samples taken from malignant and benign thyroid patients, the repertoires were compared with one another.

Treatment of any kind had been given to no patient before thyroid surgery. Germline V gives CDR1 KGHDR, CDR2 SFDVKD. Trimming removed 8 bases from V and 5 bases from J, with 14 bases in between. The CDR3 runs 13 residues. TCRdb re-called the PCR reads via MiXCR. The table lists roughly 25,000 clones, 10% to 15% of them singletons. The sequenced material came from blood. The V and J genes are TRBV24-1 and TRBJ2-5, with TRBD2 as a possible D gene (6 bases). This sequence originates from a female donor with papillary thyroid cancer or a benign thyroid nodule (not recorded which). Some clones in this sample may be carry-over from other donors' samples. The CDR3 DNA reads as TGTGCCACCAATAGGGGACTGGGGGAGACCCAGTACTTC. Translated: CATNRGLGETQYF.